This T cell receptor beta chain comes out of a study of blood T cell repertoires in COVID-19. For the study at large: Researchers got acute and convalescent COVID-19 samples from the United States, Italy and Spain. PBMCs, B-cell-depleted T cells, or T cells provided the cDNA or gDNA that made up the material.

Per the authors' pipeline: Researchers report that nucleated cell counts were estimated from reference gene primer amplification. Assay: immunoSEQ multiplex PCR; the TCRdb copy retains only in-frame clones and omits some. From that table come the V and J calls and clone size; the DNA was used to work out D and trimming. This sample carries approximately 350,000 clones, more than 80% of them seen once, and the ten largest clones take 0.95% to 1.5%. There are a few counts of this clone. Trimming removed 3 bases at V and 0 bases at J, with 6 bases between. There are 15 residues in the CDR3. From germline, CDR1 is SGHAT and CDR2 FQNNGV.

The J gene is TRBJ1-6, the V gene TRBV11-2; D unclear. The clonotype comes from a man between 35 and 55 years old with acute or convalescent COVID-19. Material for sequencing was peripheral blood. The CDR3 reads CASSFRGSYNSPLHF. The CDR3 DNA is TGTGCCAGCAGCTTTCGGGGCTCCTATAATTCACCCCTCCACTTT.